The clone carrying this T cell receptor beta chain was seen ten or more times. Its antigen is as yet unknown. Employing constant-segment primers, 5'RACE generated TCR alpha and TCR beta cDNA libraries bearing sample barcodes and UMIs. MiXCR, run by TCRdb on the 5' RACE reads, gives a single entry per CDR3 protein. Altogether some 180,000 distinct CDR3 sequences are present, approximately 13% being singletons, with the ten largest covering 2.5% to 3.5%. These data are taken from a study of T-cell memory formation after mild COVID-19. Study details: TCR clusters showed largely donor specificity.

The V and J ends lost 4 bases and 4 bases respectively, with 7 bases between them. This CDR3 has 12 amino acids. Germline V CDR1 and CDR2: WSHSY, SAAADI. The study's findings and limits: Day 37-peaking second-wave clones had unconfirmed SARS-CoV-2 specificity. Certain responding clones were present in pre-infection memory, suggesting participation of cross-reactive memory.

The sample taken for sequencing was PBMCs or a T cell subset sorted from them (not recorded which). The clonotype originates from a man between 18 and 29 years old who had mild COVID-19 (a few samples of this study predate the infection). Cell type and time point are not known. The genes are TRBV10-2 and TRBJ2-5; a possible D gene is TRBD2 (5 bases). CDR3 residues: CASSAGGETQYF. DNA of the CDR3: TGCGCCAGCAGTGCCGGAGGAGAGACCCAGTACTTC.